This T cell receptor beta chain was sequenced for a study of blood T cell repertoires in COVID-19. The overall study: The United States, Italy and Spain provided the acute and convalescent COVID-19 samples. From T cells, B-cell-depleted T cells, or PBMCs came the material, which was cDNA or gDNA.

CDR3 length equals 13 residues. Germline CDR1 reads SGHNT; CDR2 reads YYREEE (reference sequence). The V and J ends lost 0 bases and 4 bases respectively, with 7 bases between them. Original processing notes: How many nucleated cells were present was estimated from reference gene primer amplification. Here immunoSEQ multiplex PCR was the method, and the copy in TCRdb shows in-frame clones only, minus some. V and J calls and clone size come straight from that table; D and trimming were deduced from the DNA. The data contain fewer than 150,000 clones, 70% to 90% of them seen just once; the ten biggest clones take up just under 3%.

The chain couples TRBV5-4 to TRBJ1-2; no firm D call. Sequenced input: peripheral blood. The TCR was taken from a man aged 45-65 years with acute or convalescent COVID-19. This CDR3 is CASSLDSSYGYTF. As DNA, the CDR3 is TGTGCCAGCAGCTTGGACAGCAGCTATGGCTACACCTTC.